A selection of T cell receptor beta chains follows, all from one sample in a study of T cells in Graves' hyperthyroidism and ophthalmopathy. A single record per CDR3 protein comes from TCRdb applying MiXCR to the multiplex PCR reads. In the table there are hundreds of thousands of distinct CDR3 sequences, roughly 13% of which are singletons. Specimen: blood. These receptors were obtained from a woman aged 18-29 years with Graves' hyperthyroidism. Each CDR3 is given with its conserved first and last residue. A D gene is named only where the DNA matches it firmly. Rows give clone size only sometimes, using once, few, many, or a class for an expanded clone.

>many|TRBD1|TRBV27|TRBJ1-1
CASSLNPGQGVRSAMNTEAFF
TGTGCCAGCAGTTTAAACCCGGGACAGGGGGTCAGATCCGCCATGAACACTGAAGCTTTCTTT
>few|TRBD2|TRBV7-6|TRBJ2-7
CASSFGRGNYEQYF
TGTGCCAGCAGCTTCGGGAGGGGGAACTACGAGCAGTACTTC
>.|.|TRBV24-1|TRBJ2-5
CATSDRTGGQETQYF
TGTGCCACCAGTGATCGCACCGGAGGCCAAGAGACCCAGTACTTC
>.|.|TRBV15|TRBJ1-1
CATNRGGNTEAFF
TGTGCCACCAACCGAGGGGGGAACACTGAAGCTTTCTTT
>many|.|TRBV29-1|TRBJ2-7
CSVQGSYEQYF
TGCAGTGTGCAGGGGTCCTACGAGCAGTACTTC
>few|.|TRBV19|TRBJ2-1
CASSGFGSGVYNEQFF
TGTGCCAGTAGTGGCTTTGGGTCGGGAGTCTACAATGAGCAGTTCTTC
>.|TRBD2|TRBV20-1|TRBJ2-1
CSARRGLAEPNEQFF
TGCAGTGCTAGAAGGGGACTAGCGGAGCCCAATGAGCAGTTCTTC
>many|TRBD2|TRBV12-3/TRBV12-4|TRBJ2-3
CASRPRTSGSSGTQYF
TGTGCCAGCAGACCTCGGACTAGCGGGTCCTCCGGTACGCAGTATTTT
>many|.|TRBV6-1|TRBJ1-3
CASDSRWGPAVDVGNTIYF
TGTGCCAGCGATTCAAGGTGGGGACCGGCCGTCGACGTTGGAAACACCATATATTTT
>.|.|TRBV4-1|TRBJ1-5
CASSQQGSQPQHF
TGCGCCAGCAGCCAGCAGGGGAGTCAGCCCCAGCATTTT
>many|.|TRBV20-1|TRBJ1-1
CSARPTREEAFF
TGCAGTGCTAGACCGACCCGAGAGGAAGCTTTCTTT
>many|.|TRBV6-6|TRBJ2-2
CASSYLARGRTGELFF
TGTGCCAGCAGTTACCTAGCGCGTGGTCGGACCGGGGAGCTGTTTTTT
>many|.|TRBV20-1|TRBJ2-1
CSARRSSYNEQFF
TGCAGTGCTAGACGAAGCTCCTACAATGAGCAGTTCTTC
>many|.|TRBV19|TRBJ1-4
CASSRGRLAGEKLFF
TGTGCCAGTAGTCGCGGGAGGCTGGCGGGTGAAAAACTGTTTTTT
>many|TRBD2|TRBV13|TRBJ2-3
CATGLAGVGDTQYF
TGTGCCACCGGACTAGCGGGAGTTGGAGATACGCAGTATTTT
>.|.|TRBV5-1|TRBJ2-1
CASSLGIGNEQFF
TGCGCCAGCAGCTTGGGGATCGGCAATGAGCAGTTCTTC